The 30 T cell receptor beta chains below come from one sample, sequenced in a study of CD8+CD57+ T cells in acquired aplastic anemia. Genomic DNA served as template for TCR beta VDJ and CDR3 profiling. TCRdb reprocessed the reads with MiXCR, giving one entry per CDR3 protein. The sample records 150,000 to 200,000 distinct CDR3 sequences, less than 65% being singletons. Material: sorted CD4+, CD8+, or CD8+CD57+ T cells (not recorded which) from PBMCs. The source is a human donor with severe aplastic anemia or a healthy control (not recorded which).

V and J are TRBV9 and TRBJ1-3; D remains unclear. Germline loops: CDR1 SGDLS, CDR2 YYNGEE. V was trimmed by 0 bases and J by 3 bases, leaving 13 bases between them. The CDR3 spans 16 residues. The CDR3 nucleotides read TGTGCCAGCAGCGTAGAGACGGGAAGGGATGGAAACACCATATATTTT. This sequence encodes CASSVETGRDGNTIYF. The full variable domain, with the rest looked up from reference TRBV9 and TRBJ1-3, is DSGVTQTPKHLITATGQRVTLRCSPRSGDLSVYWYQQSLDQGLQFLIQYYNGEERAKGNILERFSAQQFPDLHSELNLSSLELGDSALYFCASSVETGRDGNTIYFGEGSWLTVV.

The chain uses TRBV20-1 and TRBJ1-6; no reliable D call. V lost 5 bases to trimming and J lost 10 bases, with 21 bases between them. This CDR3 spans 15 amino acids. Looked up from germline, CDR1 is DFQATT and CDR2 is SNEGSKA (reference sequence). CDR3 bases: TGCAGTGCTTCTCCCCCGGGAGCTAGGGAATCACCCCTCCACTTT. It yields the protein CSASPPGARESPLHF.

DNA of the CDR3: TGCGCCAGCAGGATAGGGGAGGACAGGGTGTCCGAGCAGTACTTC. This codes for CASRIGEDRVSEQYF. J is TRBJ2-7 and V is TRBV5-1; 8 bases are a match to TRBD1. V dropped 5 bases and J dropped 6; count of bases not matched to a gene: 13. The germline V gene encodes CDR1 SGHRS and CDR2 YFSETQ. The CDR3 runs 15 residues.

The CDR3 sequence: CATSRGGASGYNEQFF. CDR3 nucleotide sequence: TGTGCCACCAGCAGAGGGGGGGCTAGCGGTTACAATGAGCAGTTCTTC. V is TRBV15 and J is TRBJ2-1; a possible D gene is TRBD2 (7 bases). The germline CDR1 and CDR2 sequences are LNHNV and YYDKDF (reference sequence). This CDR3 contains 16 residues. The V end lost 1 base, the J end lost 4 bases, and 14 bases lay between the germline ends.

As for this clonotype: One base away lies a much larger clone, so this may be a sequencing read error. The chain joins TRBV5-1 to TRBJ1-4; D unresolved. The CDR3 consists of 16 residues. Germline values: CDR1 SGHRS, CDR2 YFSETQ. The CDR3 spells CVSSPGPAATNEKLFF. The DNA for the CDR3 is TGCGTCAGCAGCCCTGGGCCCGCAGCAACTAATGAAAAACTGTTTTTT.

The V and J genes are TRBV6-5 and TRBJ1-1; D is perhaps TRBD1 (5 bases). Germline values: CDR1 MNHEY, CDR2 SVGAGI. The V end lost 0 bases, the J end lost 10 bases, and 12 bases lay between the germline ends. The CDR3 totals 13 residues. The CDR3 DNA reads TGTGCCAGCAGTTACTCGGAGTGGAGGGGAGCTTTCTTT. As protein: CASSYSEWRGAFF.

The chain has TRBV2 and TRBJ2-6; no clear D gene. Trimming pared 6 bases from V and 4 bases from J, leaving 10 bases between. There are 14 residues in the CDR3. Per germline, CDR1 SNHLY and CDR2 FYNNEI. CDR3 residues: CASRSAGGANVLTF. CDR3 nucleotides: TGTGCCAGCAGATCGGCTGGAGGGGCCAACGTCCTGACTTTC.

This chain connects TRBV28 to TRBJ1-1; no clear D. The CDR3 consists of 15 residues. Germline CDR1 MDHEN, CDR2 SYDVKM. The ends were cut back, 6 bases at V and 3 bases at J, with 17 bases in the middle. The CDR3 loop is CASSLERVRYTEAFF. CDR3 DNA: TGTGCCAGCAGCTTAGAGAGGGTTCGTTACACTGAAGCTTTCTTT. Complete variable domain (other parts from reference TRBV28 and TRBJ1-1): DVKVTQSSRYLVKRTGEKVFLECVQDMDHENMFWYRQDPGLGLRLIYFSYDVKMKEKGDIPEGYSVSREKKERFSLILESASTNQTSMYLCASSLERVRYTEAFFGQGTRLTVV.

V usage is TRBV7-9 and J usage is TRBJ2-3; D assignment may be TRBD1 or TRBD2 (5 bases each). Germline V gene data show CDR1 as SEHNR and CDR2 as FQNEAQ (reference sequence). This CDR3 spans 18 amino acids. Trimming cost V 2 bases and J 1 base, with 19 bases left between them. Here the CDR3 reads CASSLPRSGAARTDTQYF. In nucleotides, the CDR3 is TGTGCCAGCAGCTTACCAAGGTCCGGGGCGGCACGCACAGATACGCAGTATTTT.

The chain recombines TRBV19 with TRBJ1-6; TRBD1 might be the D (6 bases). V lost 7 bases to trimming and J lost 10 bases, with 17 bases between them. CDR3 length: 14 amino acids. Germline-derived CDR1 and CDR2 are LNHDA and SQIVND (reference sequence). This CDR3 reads CASTLDRGGSPLHF. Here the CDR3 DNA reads TGTGCCAGTACCCTGGACAGAGGTGGCTCACCCCTCCACTTT.

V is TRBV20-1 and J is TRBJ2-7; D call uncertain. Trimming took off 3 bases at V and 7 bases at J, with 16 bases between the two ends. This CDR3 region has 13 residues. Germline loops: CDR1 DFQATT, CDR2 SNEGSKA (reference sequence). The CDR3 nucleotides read TGCAGTGCTAGGGTTTCTGGGGAACGAGAGCAGTACTTC. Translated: CSARVSGEREQYF.

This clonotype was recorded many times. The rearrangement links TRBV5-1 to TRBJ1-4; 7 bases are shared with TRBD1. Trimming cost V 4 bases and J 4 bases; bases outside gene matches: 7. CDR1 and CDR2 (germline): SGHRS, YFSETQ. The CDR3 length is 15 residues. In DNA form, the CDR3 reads TGCGCCAGCAGCCCGGGGACAGCCGTTAATGAAAAACTGTTTTTT. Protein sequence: CASSPGTAVNEKLFF.

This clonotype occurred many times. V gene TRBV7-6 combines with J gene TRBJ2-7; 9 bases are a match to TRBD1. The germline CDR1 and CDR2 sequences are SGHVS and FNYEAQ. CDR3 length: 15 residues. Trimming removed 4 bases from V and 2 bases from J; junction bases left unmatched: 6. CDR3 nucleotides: TGTGCCAGCAGCTCCCCCGGGACAGGGACCTACGAGCAGTACTTC. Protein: CASSSPGTGTYEQYF.

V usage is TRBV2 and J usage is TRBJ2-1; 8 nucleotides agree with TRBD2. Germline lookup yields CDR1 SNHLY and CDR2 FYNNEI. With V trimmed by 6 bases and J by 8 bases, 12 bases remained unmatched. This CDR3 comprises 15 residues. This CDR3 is CASRTGTSVVDEQFF. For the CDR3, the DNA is TGTGCCAGCAGGACCGGGACTAGTGTCGTGGATGAGCAGTTCTTC.

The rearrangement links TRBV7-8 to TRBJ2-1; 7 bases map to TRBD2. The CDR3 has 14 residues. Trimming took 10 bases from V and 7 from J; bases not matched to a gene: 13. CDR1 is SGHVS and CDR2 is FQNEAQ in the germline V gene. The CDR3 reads CATSAAGVFNEQFF. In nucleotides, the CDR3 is TGTGCCACCTCGGCGGCGGGAGTCTTTAATGAGCAGTTCTTC.

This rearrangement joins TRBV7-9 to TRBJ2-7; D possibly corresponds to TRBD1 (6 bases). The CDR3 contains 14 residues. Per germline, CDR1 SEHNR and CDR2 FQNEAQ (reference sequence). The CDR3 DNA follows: TGTGTCACCGTGAGACAGGAAGGCTCCTACGAGCAGTACTTC. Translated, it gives CVTVRQEGSYEQYF.

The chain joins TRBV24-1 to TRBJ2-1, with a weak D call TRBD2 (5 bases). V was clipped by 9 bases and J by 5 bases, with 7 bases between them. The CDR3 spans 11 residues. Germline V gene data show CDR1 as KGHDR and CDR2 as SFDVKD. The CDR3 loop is CATGLHNEQFF. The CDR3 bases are TGTGCCACCGGACTGCACAATGAGCAGTTCTTC.

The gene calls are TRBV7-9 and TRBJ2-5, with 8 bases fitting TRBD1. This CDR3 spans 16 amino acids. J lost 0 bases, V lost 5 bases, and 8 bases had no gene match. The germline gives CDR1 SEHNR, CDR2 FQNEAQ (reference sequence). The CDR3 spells CASSQRAGGNQETQYF. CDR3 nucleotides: TGTGCCAGCAGCCAGCGGGCAGGGGGCAACCAAGAGACCCAGTACTTC.

DNA of the CDR3: TGCAGTGCTAGAGTGGGAACTGAGCAGTTCTTC. The encoded protein is CSARVGTEQFF. This chain connects TRBV20-1 to TRBJ2-1; D unresolved. The length of the CDR3 is 11 residues. Trimming pared 1 base from V and 9 bases from J, leaving 7 bases between. Germline V gene data show CDR1 as DFQATT and CDR2 as SNEGSKA (reference sequence).

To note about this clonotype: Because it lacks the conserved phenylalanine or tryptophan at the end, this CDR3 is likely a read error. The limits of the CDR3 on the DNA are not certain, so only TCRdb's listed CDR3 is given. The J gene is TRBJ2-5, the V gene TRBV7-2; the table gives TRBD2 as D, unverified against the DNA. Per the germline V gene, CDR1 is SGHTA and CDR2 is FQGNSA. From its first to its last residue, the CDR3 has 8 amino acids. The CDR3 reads CASSLGGG.

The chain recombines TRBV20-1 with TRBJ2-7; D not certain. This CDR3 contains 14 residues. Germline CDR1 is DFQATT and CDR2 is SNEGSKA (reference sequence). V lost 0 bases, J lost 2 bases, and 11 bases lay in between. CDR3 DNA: TGCAGTGCTAGAGATCAGGAGATACCCTACGAGCAGTACTTC. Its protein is CSARDQEIPYEQYF.

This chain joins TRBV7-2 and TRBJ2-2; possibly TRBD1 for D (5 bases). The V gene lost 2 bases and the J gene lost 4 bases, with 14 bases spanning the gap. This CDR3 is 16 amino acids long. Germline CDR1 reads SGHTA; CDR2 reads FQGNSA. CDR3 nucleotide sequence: TGTGCCAGCAGCTTACGCCCGATGACAGCCACCGGGGAGCTGTTTTTT. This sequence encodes CASSLRPMTATGELFF.

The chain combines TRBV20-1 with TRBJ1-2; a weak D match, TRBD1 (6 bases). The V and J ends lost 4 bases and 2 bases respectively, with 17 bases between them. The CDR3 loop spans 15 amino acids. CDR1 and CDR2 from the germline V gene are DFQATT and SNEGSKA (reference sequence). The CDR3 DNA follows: TGCAGTGCTAAACCGATGGCAGGGGTAAACTATGGCTACACCTTC. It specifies CSAKPMAGVNYGYTF.

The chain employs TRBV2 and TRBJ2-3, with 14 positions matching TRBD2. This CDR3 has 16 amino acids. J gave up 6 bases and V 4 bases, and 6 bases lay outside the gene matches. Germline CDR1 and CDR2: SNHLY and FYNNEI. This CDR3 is CASSGLAGGPRDTQYF. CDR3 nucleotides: TGTGCCAGCAGTGGACTAGCGGGAGGGCCTCGGGATACGCAGTATTTT.

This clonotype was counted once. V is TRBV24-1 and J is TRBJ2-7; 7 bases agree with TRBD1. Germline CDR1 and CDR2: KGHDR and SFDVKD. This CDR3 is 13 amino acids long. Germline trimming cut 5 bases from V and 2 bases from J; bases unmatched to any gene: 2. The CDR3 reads CATSGDSTYEQYF. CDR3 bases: TGTGCCACCAGTGGGGACAGCACCTACGAGCAGTACTTC.

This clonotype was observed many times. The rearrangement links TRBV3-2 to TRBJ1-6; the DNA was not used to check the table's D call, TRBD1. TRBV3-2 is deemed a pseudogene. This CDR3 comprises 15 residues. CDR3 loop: CASSQGDRGRSPLHF. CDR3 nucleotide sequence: TGTGCCAGCAGCCAAGGGGACAGGGGTAGGTCACCCCTCCACTTT.

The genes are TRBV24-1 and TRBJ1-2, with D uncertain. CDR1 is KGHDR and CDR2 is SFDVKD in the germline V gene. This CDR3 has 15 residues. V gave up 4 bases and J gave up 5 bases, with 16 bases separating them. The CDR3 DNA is TGTGCCACCAGTGACCCACAGAAGTTTGATTATGGCTACACCTTC. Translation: CATSDPQKFDYGYTF.

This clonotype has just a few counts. The CDR3 sequence: CASSLLGGGGKEQYF. The CDR3 DNA reads as TGTGCCAGCAGCCTCCTGGGCGGGGGAGGGAAAGAGCAGTACTTC. V usage is TRBV7-2 and J usage is TRBJ2-7; TRBD2 matches 7 bases. The CDR3 runs to 15 residues. Unmatched junction bases numbered 14, after V lost 5 bases and J lost 7 bases. Germline CDR1 SGHTA, CDR2 FQGNSA. Supplemented by reference TRBV7-2 and TRBJ2-7, the full variable domain reads GAGVSQSPSNKVTEKGKDVELRCDPISGHTALYWYRQSLGQGLEFLIYFQGNSAPDKSGLPSDRFSAERTGGSVSTLTIQRTQQEDSAVYLCASSLLGGGGKEQYFGPGTRLTVT.

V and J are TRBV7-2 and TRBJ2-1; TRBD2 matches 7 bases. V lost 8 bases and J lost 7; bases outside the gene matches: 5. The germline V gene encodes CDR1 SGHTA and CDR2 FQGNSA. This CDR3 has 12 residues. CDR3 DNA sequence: TGTGCCAGCGGGACTAATACAAATGAGCAGTTCTTC. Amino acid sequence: CASGTNTNEQFF.

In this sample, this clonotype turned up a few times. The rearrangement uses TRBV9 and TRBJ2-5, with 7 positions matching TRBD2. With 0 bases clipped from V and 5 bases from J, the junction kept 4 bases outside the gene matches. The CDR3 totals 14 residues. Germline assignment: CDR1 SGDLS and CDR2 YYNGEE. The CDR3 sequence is CASSVASGRETQYF. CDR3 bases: TGTGCCAGCAGCGTAGCTTCCGGGAGGGAGACCCAGTACTTC. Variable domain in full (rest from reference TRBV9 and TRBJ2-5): DSGVTQTPKHLITATGQRVTLRCSPRSGDLSVYWYQQSLDQGLQFLIQYYNGEERAKGNILERFSAQQFPDLHSELNLSSLELGDSALYFCASSVASGRETQYFGPGTRLLVL.